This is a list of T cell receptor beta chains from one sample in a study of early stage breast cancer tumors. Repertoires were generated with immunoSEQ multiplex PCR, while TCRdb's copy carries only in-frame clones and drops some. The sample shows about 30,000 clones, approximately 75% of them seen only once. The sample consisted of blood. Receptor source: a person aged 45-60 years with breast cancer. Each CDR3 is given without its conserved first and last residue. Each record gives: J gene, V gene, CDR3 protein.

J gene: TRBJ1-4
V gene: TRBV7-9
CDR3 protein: ASSLFFSAVGEKLF

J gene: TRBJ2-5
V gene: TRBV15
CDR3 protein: ATSQGMERAGETQY

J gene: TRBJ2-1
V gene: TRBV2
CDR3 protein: ASGAGGPDNEQF

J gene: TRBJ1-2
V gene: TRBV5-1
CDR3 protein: ASSFGGQNYGYT

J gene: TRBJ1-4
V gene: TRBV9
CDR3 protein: ASSVDRGREKLF

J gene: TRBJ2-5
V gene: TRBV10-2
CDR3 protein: ASSDWGRETQY

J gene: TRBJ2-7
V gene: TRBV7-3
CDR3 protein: ASSQGTVGEQY

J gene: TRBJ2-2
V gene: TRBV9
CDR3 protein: ASSRQGRTGELF

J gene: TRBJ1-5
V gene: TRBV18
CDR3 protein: ASSQFRGGDQPQH

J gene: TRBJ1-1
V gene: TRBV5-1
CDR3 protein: ASRPIVTANTEAF

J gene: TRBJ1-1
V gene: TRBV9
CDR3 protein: ASSDPGVGNTEAF

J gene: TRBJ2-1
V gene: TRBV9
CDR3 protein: ASSVSGHNEQF